Each of the 18 T cell receptor beta chains below was sequenced from the same sample in a study of T cells in Graves' hyperthyroidism and ophthalmopathy. TCR beta CDR3 regions were amplified from RNA. First-round RT-PCR targeting the TCR CDR3 was performed with the HTBI primer set. Via MiXCR, TCRdb re-called the multiplex PCR reads, giving one row per CDR3 protein. The sample holds around 250,000 distinct CDR3 sequences, approximately 15% seen once. Material for sequencing was blood. The source of these receptors is a woman aged 40 to 55 with Graves' hyperthyroidism that later progressed to Graves' ophthalmopathy.

There are a few counts of this clonotype. The chain employs TRBV5-5 and TRBJ1-5; 8 nucleotides align to TRBD1. CDR3 size: 15 residues. V shed 0 bases and J 5 bases; nucleotides not matched to a gene: 4. Looked up from germline, CDR1 is SGHKS and CDR2 is YYEKEE (reference sequence). The CDR3 reads CASSLGTGWYQPQHF. In DNA form, the CDR3 reads TGTGCCAGCAGCTTGGGGACAGGGTGGTATCAGCCCCAGCATTTT. Based on the CDR3 plus reference TRBV5-5 and TRBJ1-5, the full variable domain is DAGVTQSPTHLIKTRGQQVTLRCSPISGHKSVSWYQQVLGQGPQFIFQYYEKEERGRGNFPDRFSARQFPNYSSELNVNALLLGDSALYLCASSLGTGWYQPQHFGDGTRLSIL.

Many counts were recorded for this clonotype. J is TRBJ2-3 and V is TRBV12-3 or TRBV12-4, with TRBD2 as a possible D gene (7 bases). This CDR3 comprises 15 residues. V gave up 11 bases and J gave up 0 bases, with 18 bases separating them. DNA of the CDR3: TGTGCCCTAAAGGGGGTAGCGGGTAGCACAGATACGCAGTATTTT. Translated, it gives CALKGVAGSTDTQYF.

This clonotype showed up many times. The gene calls are TRBV6-6 and TRBJ2-1; the D gene is possibly TRBD2 (5 bases). The CDR3 consists of 13 residues. Trimming stripped 2 bases from V and 4 bases from J, with 6 bases between. The germline V gene has CDR1 MNHNY and CDR2 SVGAGI (reference sequence). The CDR3 here is CASSYREYNEQFF. DNA for the CDR3: TGTGCCAGCAGTTACAGGGAGTACAATGAGCAGTTCTTC.

This clonotype was observed many times. The chain is built from TRBV7-8 and TRBJ2-1, with D tentatively TRBD2 (6 bases). Germline loops: CDR1 SGHVS, CDR2 FQNEAQ. Trimming stripped 5 bases from V and 4 bases from J, with 21 bases between. There are 17 residues in the CDR3. The DNA for the CDR3 is TGTGCCAGCAGCCTTTCTCCGAAGCGGGCGGGGTACAATGAGCAGTTCTTC. This gives the protein CASSLSPKRAGYNEQFF.

The J gene is TRBJ1-5, the V gene TRBV24-1, with D possibly being TRBD1 (5 bases). The germline CDR1 and CDR2 sequences are KGHDR and SFDVKD. The V and J ends lost 4 bases and 5 bases respectively, with 8 bases between them. This CDR3 comprises 13 residues. This chain's CDR3 is CATSDRVHQPQHF. CDR3 DNA: TGTGCCACCAGTGACAGGGTTCATCAGCCCCAGCATTTT.

This clonotype was detected ten times or more. CDR3 in amino acids: CASSIRPGTSGSKETQYF. CDR3 nucleotides: TGTGCCAGTAGTATACGCCCCGGGACTAGCGGGAGTAAAGAGACCCAGTACTTC. The chain employs TRBV19 and TRBJ2-5, with 14 bases fitting TRBD2. Trimming took 2 bases from V and 3 from J; bases not matched to a gene: 8. Germline loops: CDR1 LNHDA, CDR2 SQIVND (reference sequence). The CDR3 is 18 residues long.

This clonotype was counted at least ten times. The chain is built from TRBV5-1 and TRBJ2-7; 13 bases are a match to TRBD2. With V trimmed by 0 bases and J by 2 bases, 5 bases remained unmatched. This CDR3 has 17 residues. Germline values: CDR1 SGHRS, CDR2 YFSETQ. The CDR3 DNA is TGCGCCAGCAGCTTGGGGACTAGCGGGAGTACCCCCTACGAGCAGTACTTC. Amino acid sequence: CASSLGTSGSTPYEQYF.

This sequence joins TRBV6-2 or TRBV6-3 and TRBJ1-3; the D gene is possibly TRBD1 (6 bases). There are 13 residues in the CDR3. CDR1 is MNHEY and CDR2 is SVGEGT in the germline V gene. V was shortened by 6 bases and J by 16 bases, with 22 bases between the two germline ends. CDR3 nucleotides: TGTGCCAGCAGCACGCCACTAGGGACACTTCTGTATTTT. It yields the protein CASSTPLGTLLYF.

This clonotype was seen at least ten times. V usage is TRBV10-3 and J usage is TRBJ2-3; maybe TRBD2 (6 bases). The germline gives CDR1 ENHRY, CDR2 SYGVKD. Between the trimmed V and J ends, which lost 8 bases and 0 bases, there was a span of 15 bases. This CDR3 is 15 amino acids long. CDR3 loop: CAIRPSGTSTDTQYF. CDR3 in DNA: TGTGCCATCCGCCCATCCGGGACTAGCACAGATACGCAGTATTTT.

This clonotype was counted ten times or more. The CDR3 sequence is CASSELGGSTFDEQFF. CDR3 bases: TGTGCCAGCAGTGAACTCGGAGGGTCTACCTTCGATGAGCAGTTCTTC. The V and J genes are TRBV25-1 and TRBJ2-1, with a weak D call TRBD2 (6 bases). V was trimmed by 2 bases and J by 8 bases, leaving 19 bases between them. The CDR3 sequence is 16 residues long. Germline CDR1 is MGHDK and CDR2 is SYGVNS.

This clonotype came up many times. The rearrangement uses TRBV30 and TRBJ1-5; no clear D. Germline lookup yields CDR1 GTSNPN and CDR2 SVGIG (reference sequence). V was clipped by 0 bases and J by 4 bases, with 4 bases between them. This CDR3 spans 12 amino acids. DNA for the CDR3: TGTGCCTGGAGTGTACGTAATCAGCCCCAGCATTTT. Translated, it gives CAWSVRNQPQHF.

V gene TRBV19 combines with J gene TRBJ1-2; a possible D gene is TRBD1 (6 bases). Per germline, CDR1 LNHDA and CDR2 SQIVND (reference sequence). The CDR3 sequence is 14 residues long. V lost 5 bases to trimming and J lost 0 bases, with 10 bases between them. This CDR3 is CASSRDKANYGYTF. CDR3 DNA sequence: TGTGCCAGTAGTCGGGACAAAGCTAACTATGGCTACACCTTC.

This clonotype occurred many times. This sequence joins TRBV27 and TRBJ1-2, with a weak D call TRBD1 (5 bases). CDR3 length: 15 residues. Germline V lookup: CDR1 MNHEY, CDR2 SMNVEV (reference sequence). The V gene lost 6 bases and the J gene lost 3 bases, with 17 bases spanning the gap. CDR3 coding DNA: TGTGCCAGCAGCCCTTCGGGGCCTGATCACTATGGCTACACCTTC. Its protein is CASSPSGPDHYGYTF.

A remark on this clonotype: Since a much larger clone is just one base distant, this may be a read error. V is TRBV13 and J is TRBJ2-1, with 13 bases lining up with TRBD2. V was pared by 3 bases and J by 5 bases, with 4 bases of the junction left unmatched. Germline V lookup: CDR1 PRHDT, CDR2 FYEKMQ (reference sequence). The CDR3 runs to 16 residues. The CDR3 here is CASSFGLAGAHNEQFF. In DNA, the CDR3 is TGTGCCAGCAGCTTCGGACTAGCGGGAGCCCACAATGAGCAGTTCTTC.

This clonotype showed up many times. V gene TRBV12-3 or TRBV12-4 combines with J gene TRBJ2-2; the D is unclear. With 3 bases removed from V and 6 bases from J, the gap between germline ends came to 8 bases. The CDR3 runs to 13 residues. The CDR3 nucleotides are TGTGCCAGCAGTTTTGTGACGCCCGGGGAGCTGTTTTTT. The encoded protein is CASSFVTPGELFF.

This clonotype was picked up many times. This rearrangement joins TRBV18 to TRBJ1-1, with no clear D. CDR3 length: 12 residues. Germline lookup yields CDR1 KGHSH and CDR2 LQKENI. The germline V and J ends were trimmed by 3 bases and 6 bases, with 8 bases remaining between them. CDR3 in DNA: TGTGCCAGCTCACCCGAGGCCGCTGAAGCTTTCTTT. As protein: CASSPEAAEAFF.

A few counts support this clonotype. V gene TRBV18 combines with J gene TRBJ2-7; no clear D gene. The CDR3 contains 13 residues. With 5 bases removed from V and 2 bases from J, the gap between germline ends came to 10 bases. Germline V lookup: CDR1 KGHSH, CDR2 LQKENI. DNA of the CDR3: TGTGCCAGCTCAGAGAACAGCCCCTACGAGCAGTACTTC. This codes for CASSENSPYEQYF.

The gene calls are TRBV4-1 and TRBJ2-3; 9 bases line up with TRBD2. The germline V gene has CDR1 MGHRA and CDR2 YSYEKL. V lost 1 base and J lost 3; bases outside the gene matches: 14. CDR3 size: 19 residues. CDR3 sequence reads: CASSQGPAGGPPGTDTQYF. DNA for the CDR3: TGCGCCAGCAGCCAAGGCCCCGCGGGAGGGCCCCCAGGGACAGATACGCAGTATTTT.